This T cell receptor (beta chain) was found in a study of blood T cells in healthy people across ages. J gave up 10 bases and V 5 bases, and 9 bases lay outside the gene matches. The CDR3 is made up of 13 amino acids. The germline CDR1 and CDR2 sequences are DFQATT and SNEGSKA (reference sequence). PCR was performed a second time for roughly 7 to 11 cycles using a sample-barcoded 5' primer and a J-beta primer mix. Each CDR3 protein gets one entry after TCRdb re-called the 5' RACE reads with MiXCR. The sample yields 800,000 or so distinct CDR3 sequences, 60% to 80% seen once. The study, taken as a whole, reports: A strong correlation was seen between TCR beta diversity and naive T cell percentage.

In the case of this clonotype: No antigen is known for it.

The sequenced material came from blood. The TCR was taken from a man aged 30 to 39 in good health. The chain employs TRBV20-1 and TRBJ2-1, with TRBD2 identical over 9 bases. For the CDR3, the DNA is TGCAGTGCTTACGCTAGCGGGGTAGGGGAGCAGTTCTTC. This codes for CSAYASGVGEQFF.